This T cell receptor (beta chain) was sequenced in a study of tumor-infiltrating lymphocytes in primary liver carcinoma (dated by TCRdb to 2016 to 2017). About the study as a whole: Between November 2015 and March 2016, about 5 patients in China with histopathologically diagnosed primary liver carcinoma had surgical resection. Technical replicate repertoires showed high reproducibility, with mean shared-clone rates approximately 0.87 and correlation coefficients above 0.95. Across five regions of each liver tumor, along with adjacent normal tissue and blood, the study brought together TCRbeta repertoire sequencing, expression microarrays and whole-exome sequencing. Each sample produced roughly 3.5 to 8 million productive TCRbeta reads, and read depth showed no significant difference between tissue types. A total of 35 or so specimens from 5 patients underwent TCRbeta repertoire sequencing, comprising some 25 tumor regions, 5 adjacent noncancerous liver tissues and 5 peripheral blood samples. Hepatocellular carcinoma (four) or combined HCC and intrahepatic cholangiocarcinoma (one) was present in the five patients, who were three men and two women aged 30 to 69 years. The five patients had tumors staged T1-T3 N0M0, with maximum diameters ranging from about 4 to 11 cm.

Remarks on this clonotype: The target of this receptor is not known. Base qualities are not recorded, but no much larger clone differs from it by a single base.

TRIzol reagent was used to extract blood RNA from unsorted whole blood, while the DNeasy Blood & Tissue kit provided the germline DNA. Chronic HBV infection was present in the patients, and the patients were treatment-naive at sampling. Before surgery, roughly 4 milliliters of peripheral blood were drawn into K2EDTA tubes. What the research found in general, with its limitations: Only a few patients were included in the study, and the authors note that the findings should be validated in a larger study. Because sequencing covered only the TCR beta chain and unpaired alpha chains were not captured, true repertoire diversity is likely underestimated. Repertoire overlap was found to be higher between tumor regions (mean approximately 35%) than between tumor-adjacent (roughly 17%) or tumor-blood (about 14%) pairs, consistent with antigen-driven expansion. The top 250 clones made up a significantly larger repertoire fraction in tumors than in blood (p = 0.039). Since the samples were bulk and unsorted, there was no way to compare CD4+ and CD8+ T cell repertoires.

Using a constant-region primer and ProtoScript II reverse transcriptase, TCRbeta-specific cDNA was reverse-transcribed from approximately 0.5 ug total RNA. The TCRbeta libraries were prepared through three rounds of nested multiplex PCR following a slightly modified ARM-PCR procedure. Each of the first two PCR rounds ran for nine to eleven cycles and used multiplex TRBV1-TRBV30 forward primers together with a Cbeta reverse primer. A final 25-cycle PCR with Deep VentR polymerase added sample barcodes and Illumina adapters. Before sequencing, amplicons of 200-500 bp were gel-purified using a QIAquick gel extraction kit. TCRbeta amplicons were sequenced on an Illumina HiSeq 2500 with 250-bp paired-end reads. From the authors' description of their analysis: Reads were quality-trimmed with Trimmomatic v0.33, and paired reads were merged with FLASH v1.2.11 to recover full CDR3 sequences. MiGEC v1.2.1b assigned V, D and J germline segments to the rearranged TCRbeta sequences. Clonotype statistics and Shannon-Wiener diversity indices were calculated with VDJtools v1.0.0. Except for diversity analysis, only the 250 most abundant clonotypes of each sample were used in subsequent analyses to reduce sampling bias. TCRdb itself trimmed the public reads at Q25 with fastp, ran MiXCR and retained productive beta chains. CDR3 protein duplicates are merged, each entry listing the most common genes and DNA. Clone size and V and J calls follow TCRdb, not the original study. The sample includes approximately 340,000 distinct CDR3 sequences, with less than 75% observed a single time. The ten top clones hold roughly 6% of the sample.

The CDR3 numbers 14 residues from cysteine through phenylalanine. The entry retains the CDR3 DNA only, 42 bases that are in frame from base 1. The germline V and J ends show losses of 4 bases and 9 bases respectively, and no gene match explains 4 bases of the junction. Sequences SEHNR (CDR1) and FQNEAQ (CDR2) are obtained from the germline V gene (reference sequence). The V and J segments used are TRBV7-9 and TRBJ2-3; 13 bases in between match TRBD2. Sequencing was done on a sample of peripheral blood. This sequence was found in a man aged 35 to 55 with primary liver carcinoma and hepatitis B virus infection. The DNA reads TGTGCCAGCAGCTCCGGGACTAGCGGGGTCACGCAGTATTTT. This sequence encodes CASSSGTSGVTQYF.